This T cell receptor (beta chain) was obtained from a study of shared clonotypes between healthy human individuals. On this clone: Its specificity is unknown.

Study conclusions and caveats: Despite large depth, sorted-subset datasets appeared incompletely sequenced. Roughly 5.3% of naive CD4 clonotypes were common to several donors.

Per the germline V gene, CDR1 is SGHTA and CDR2 is FQGNSA. The trim removed 1 base at V and 5 bases at J, leaving 2 bases unmatched. CDR3 size: 13 residues. Some clones are missing from TCRdb's copy, which holds only in-frame ones; the method was immunoSEQ multiplex PCR. Of a few million clones in the sample, more than 90% were seen once. The chain is built from TRBV7-2 and TRBJ2-7, with 7 nucleotides matching TRBD1. Sequenced sample: naive CD4+ T cells sorted from blood. Subset here: CD45RA+ positively selected. The receptor's source is a man aged 18 to 30 in good health. The CDR3 DNA reads TGTGCCAGCAGCTTAGGAGGACAGGACGAGCAGTACTTC. It codes for CASSLGGQDEQYF.